One and the same sample provided the 3 T cell receptor beta chains below, sequenced in a study of a mutant IDH1 vaccine in newly diagnosed glioma. Time point described: week 5, during vaccination. It was 300 ug of mutant IDH1 20-mer peptide that made up each vaccine dose, given with topical imiquimod. The antigens of these receptors remain unknown. Only in-frame clones appear in the TCRdb table, and some are missing; sequencing was by immunoSEQ multiplex PCR. The sample lists roughly 42,000 clones; 75% to 90% were seen once. The starting material was PBMCs, obtained from a glioma patient whose treatment included an IDH1 peptide vaccine. Source of these receptors: a middle-aged man with glioma.

Relative to its sample, this clone is medium-sized. The chain recombines TRBV4-3 with TRBJ1-1; D gene ambiguous. V was trimmed by 0 bases and J by 8 bases, leaving 13 bases between them. Germline V gives CDR1 LGHNA, CDR2 YSLEER. This CDR3 contains 14 residues. The CDR3 DNA follows: TGCGCCAGCAGCCAAGATACCTTGCGGTCCGAAGCTTTCTTT. Translating gives CASSQDTLRSEAFF.

This clone was detected once. The chain employs TRBV7-3 and TRBJ2-3, with a weak D call TRBD2 (5 bases). CDR1 and CDR2 from the germline V gene are SGHTA and FQGTGA. CDR3 length equals 14 residues. V was cut by 1 base and J by 6 bases, with 11 bases left in between. The CDR3, as DNA: TGTGCCAGCAGCTTAAACCAGCGAGGGGATACGCAGTATTTT. It encodes CASSLNQRGDTQYF. Filled out from reference TRBV7-3 and TRBJ2-3, the complete variable domain reads GAGVSQTPSNKVTEKGKYVELRCDPISGHTALYWYRQSLGQGPEFLIYFQGTGAADDSGLPNDRFFAVRPEGSVSTLKIQRTERGDSAVYLCASSLNQRGDTQYFGPGTRLTVL.

The chain employs TRBV7-2 and TRBJ1-3; unclear D gene. The CDR3 is 14 residues long. Germline loops: CDR1 SGHTA, CDR2 FQGNSA. Trimming stripped 1 base from V and 1 base from J, with 5 bases between. This chain's CDR3 is CASSLGGSGNTIYF. DNA of the CDR3: TGTGCCAGCAGCTTAGGGGGATCTGGAAACACCATATATTTT.